The 30 T cell receptor beta chains below were found in one sample sequenced in a study of blood T cell repertoires in COVID-19. This table comes from immunoSEQ multiplex PCR, and its TCRdb copy is limited to in-frame clones, with some not included. The data hold 95,000 or so clones, with 70% to 80% observed a single time. Material for sequencing was peripheral blood. These receptors were obtained from a woman over 75 with active or convalescent COVID-19.

This sequence joins TRBV7-9 and TRBJ1-5; no firm D call. V shed 4 bases and J shed 0 bases, with 4 bases lying between them. Germline-derived CDR1 and CDR2 are SEHNR and FQNEAQ (reference sequence). The CDR3 consists of 13 residues. The DNA of the CDR3 is TGTGCCAGCAGCTCCAATAGCAATCAGCCCCAGCATTTT. This translates into CASSSNSNQPQHF.

The genes are TRBV27 and TRBJ2-3, with TRBD1 matching 7 bases. The V gene's germline CDR1 is MNHEY and CDR2 SMNVEV (reference sequence). The CDR3 loop spans 14 amino acids. With 9 bases clipped from V and 0 bases from J, the junction kept 6 bases outside the gene matches. The CDR3 loop reads CASATGVSTDTQYF. CDR3 DNA: TGTGCCAGTGCAACAGGGGTGAGCACAGATACGCAGTATTTT.

This clone has only a few counts. The genes are TRBV4-3 and TRBJ2-5; 10 nucleotides line up with TRBD2. The V and J ends lost 4 bases and 2 bases, in that order; junction bases with no gene match: 4. Germline V gene lookup returns CDR1 LGHNA and CDR2 YSLEER. The CDR3 length is 15 residues. CDR3 region: CASSRGTSDQETQYF. The CDR3 coding sequence is TGCGCCAGCAGCCGCGGGACTAGCGATCAAGAGACCCAGTACTTC.

This rearrangement joins TRBV9 to TRBJ1-3; TRBD1 is a possible D gene (6 bases). Germline loops: CDR1 SGDLS, CDR2 YYNGEE. V lost 1 base to trimming and J lost 8 bases, with 13 bases between them. The CDR3 is 14 residues long. CDR3 sequence: CASSVTDSLDTIYF. The CDR3 coding sequence is TGTGCCAGCAGCGTAACGGACAGCCTGGACACCATATATTTT.

DNA of the CDR3: TGCGCCAGCAGCCCCGGGGTAGCGGGAGGGCAAGAGACCCAGTACTTC. Translating gives CASSPGVAGGQETQYF. The rearrangement links TRBV5-1 to TRBJ2-5; 11 nucleotides agree with TRBD2. From germline, CDR1 is SGHRS and CDR2 YFSETQ. The V segment lost 4 bases and the J segment 2 bases; nucleotides outside the gene matches: 7. CDR3 size: 16 residues.

With regard to this clone: At one end the junction does not follow the germline gene, possibly because of a read error. The chain has TRBV5-1 and TRBJ2-5; tentative D call: TRBD2 (7 bases). Germline V gene lookup returns CDR1 SGHRS and CDR2 YFSETQ. The CDR3 is 16 residues long. This CDR3 is CASSLGGGLGQETQYF. The CDR3 DNA reads TGTGCCAGCAGCTTGGGAGGGGGTTTGGGGCAAGAGACCCAGTACTTC.

This clone was seen more than once but under ten times. Other nucleotide sequences in the sample specify the same CDR3. The CDR3 DNA follows: TGTGCCAGCAGCTCCTACTACGAGCAGTACTTC. Residues: CASSSYYEQYF. The chain has TRBV11-2 and TRBJ2-7, with no clear D. The CDR3 sequence is 11 residues long. Trimming took 4 bases from V and 3 from J, leaving 4 bases between them. The germline V gene encodes CDR1 SGHAT and CDR2 FQNNGV.

The CDR3 DNA is TGTGCCAGCAGTGCCGGACAGTCTAGGGGCTACACCTTC. It encodes CASSAGQSRGYTF. This chain uses TRBV9 with TRBJ1-2, with D possibly TRBD1 on 6 matching bases. Germline CDR1 and CDR2: SGDLS and YYNGEE. Deletions cut 5 bases from V and 8 bases from J, with 16 bases between. The CDR3 has 13 amino acids.

DNA for the CDR3: TGTGCCAGCAGTTTAGGGAGCGGGAGTATCACAGATACGCAGTATTTT. Translation: CASSLGSGSITDTQYF. This chain links TRBV28 with TRBJ2-3; 8 nucleotides align to TRBD2. This CDR3 has 16 residues. Germline CDR1 MDHEN, CDR2 SYDVKM. The trim removed 2 bases at V and 2 bases at J, leaving 6 bases unmatched. The whole variable domain, remainder taken from reference TRBV28 and TRBJ2-3, is DVKVTQSSRYLVKRTGEKVFLECVQDMDHENMFWYRQDPGLGLRLIYFSYDVKMKEKGDIPEGYSVSREKKERFSLILESASTNQTSMYLCASSLGSGSITDTQYFGPGTRLTVL.

The chain links TRBV6-6 to TRBJ2-2, with TRBD1 matching over 10 bases. The germline CDR1 and CDR2 sequences are MNHNY and SVGAGI (reference sequence). This CDR3 has 14 amino acids. The J segment lost 5 bases and the V segment lost 7 bases, leaving 4 bases of the junction unmatched. The CDR3 DNA reads TGTGCCAGCATGGGACAGGGGTTGACCGGGGAGCTGTTTTTT. Amino acids: CASMGQGLTGELFF.

CDR3 sequence reads: CASRYGTVRSSYEQYF. CDR3 in DNA: TGTGCCAGCAGATACGGGACAGTCCGCAGCTCCTACGAGCAGTACTTC. The J gene is TRBJ2-7, the V gene TRBV28, with TRBD1 identical over 7 bases. Germline values: CDR1 MDHEN, CDR2 SYDVKM. After removal of 6 bases from V and 0 bases from J, the junction contained 11 bases not matched to a gene. The CDR3 extends over 16 amino acids.

This chain links TRBV6-2 or TRBV6-3 with TRBJ2-1, with 7 bases matching TRBD2. Germline V gene data show CDR1 as MNHEY and CDR2 as SVGEGT. Trimming took 0 bases from V and 1 from J; bases not matched to a gene: 0. The CDR3 covers 15 residues. CDR3 sequence: CASSYSGLSYNEQFF. CDR3 nucleotide sequence: TGTGCCAGCAGTTACTCGGGACTATCCTACAATGAGCAGTTCTTC.

Only a few counts were recorded for this clone. The chain employs TRBV19 and TRBJ2-1, with 15 bases aligning to TRBD2. Looked up from germline, CDR1 is LNHDA and CDR2 is SQIVND (reference sequence). With 6 bases clipped from V and 4 bases from J, the junction kept 10 bases outside the gene matches. This CDR3 comprises 18 residues. CDR3 nucleotide sequence: TGTGCCAGTAGCACTCCGACCGGGACTAGCGGGGGGTACAATGAGCAGTTCTTC. Amino acids: CASSTPTGTSGGYNEQFF.

This clone was recorded many times. Other nucleotide sequences from this sample produce the same CDR3. V and J are TRBV15 and TRBJ2-1; TRBD2 agrees at 11 bases. The CDR3 is 15 residues long. J lost 5 bases, V lost 6 bases, and 6 bases had no gene match. From germline, CDR1 is LNHNV and CDR2 YYDKDF (reference sequence). CDR3: CATRATSGINNEQFF. The CDR3 coding sequence is TGTGCCACCAGGGCGACTAGCGGGATCAACAATGAGCAGTTCTTC.

The chain joins TRBV7-9 to TRBJ1-1; D call uncertain. This CDR3 region has 14 residues. Germline lookup yields CDR1 SEHNR and CDR2 FQNEAQ (reference sequence). The V end was cut by 6 bases, the J end by 1 base, with 12 bases between. Here the CDR3 DNA reads TGTGCCAGCAGTCCTACAGTGCCGAACACTGAAGCTTTCTTT. Translated: CASSPTVPNTEAFF.

This clone showed up just once. The chain uses TRBV5-4 and TRBJ2-5; D is unresolved. The CDR3 runs 13 residues. Looked up from germline, CDR1 is SGHNT and CDR2 is YYREEE (reference sequence). V dropped 2 bases and J dropped 0 bases, with 5 bases sitting between them. The CDR3 DNA follows: TGTGCCAGCAGCTTCCAGGACCAAGAGACCCAGTACTTC. As protein: CASSFQDQETQYF.

The V and J genes are TRBV3-1 (or the pseudogene TRBV3-2) and TRBJ1-2; D may be TRBD1 (5 bases). Trimming took off 4 bases at V and 9 bases at J, with 12 bases between the two ends. Germline values: CDR1 LGHDT, CDR2 YNNKEL (reference sequence). CDR3 size: 12 residues. CDR3 DNA: TGTGCCAGCAGCCGAATTACAGGACGCTACACCTTC. It encodes CASSRITGRYTF.

This clone was seen just once. The rearrangement joins TRBV3-1 (or the pseudogene TRBV3-2) to TRBJ2-2; D gene unclear. The CDR3 is 13 amino acids. The germline CDR1 and CDR2 sequences are LGHDT and YNNKEL (reference sequence). V was cut by 0 bases and J by 5 bases, with 4 bases left in between. DNA of the CDR3: TGTGCCAGCAGCCAAGATGAGACCGGGGAGCTGTTTTTT. Translating it yields CASSQDETGELFF.

The chain carries TRBV19 and TRBJ1-3, with D possibly matching TRBD1 (6 bases). The CDR3 sequence is 15 residues long. Looked up from germline, CDR1 is LNHDA and CDR2 is SQIVND (reference sequence). V lost 3 bases to trimming and J lost 1 base, with 10 bases between them. The CDR3 spells CASSINRASGNTIYF. Written as DNA, the CDR3 is TGTGCCAGTAGTATTAACAGGGCGTCTGGAAACACCATATATTTT.

The V and J genes are TRBV11-1 and TRBJ2-5; TRBD2 is a possible D gene (6 bases). The V and J ends lost 1 base and 1 base respectively, with 13 bases between them. CDR1 and CDR2 from the germline V gene are SGHAT and FQDESV (reference sequence). This CDR3 contains 16 residues. The CDR3 coding sequence is TGTGCCAGCAGCTTAGGTGGGCTGGGAGGCCAAGAGACCCAGTACTTC. Translation: CASSLGGLGGQETQYF.

The chain has TRBV25-1 and TRBJ2-3; 7 nucleotides match TRBD1. The CDR3 extends over 14 amino acids. The ends lost 6 bases at V and 3 bases at J; junction bases unmatched: 6. In germline, CDR1 is MGHDK, CDR2 SYGVNS. As DNA, the CDR3 is TGTGCCAGCAGCGAGTTCAGGGGGACAGATACGCAGTATTTT. Amino acid sequence: CASSEFRGTDTQYF.

The rearrangement joins TRBV27 to TRBJ2-1; 10 bases match TRBD2. The trim removed 2 bases at V and 9 bases at J, leaving 7 bases unmatched. This CDR3 region has 15 residues. Germline lookup yields CDR1 MNHEY and CDR2 SMNVEV (reference sequence). CDR3 in DNA: TGTGCCAGCAGTTTACTAGCGGGAGCGCAGGGTGAGCAGTTCTTC. Its translation is CASSLLAGAQGEQFF.

The CDR3 is CASTGQSQETQYF. In nucleotides, the CDR3 is TGTGCCAGCACCGGACAGTCCCAAGAGACCCAGTACTTC. V is TRBV2 and J is TRBJ2-5; a weak D match, TRBD1 (6 bases). V shed 7 bases and J shed 1 base, with 10 bases lying between them. Germline values: CDR1 SNHLY, CDR2 FYNNEI. The CDR3 extends over 13 amino acids.

The chain combines TRBV10-3 with TRBJ2-7; D may be TRBD2 (5 bases). From germline, CDR1 is ENHRY and CDR2 SYGVKD. CDR3 length: 12 residues. The V and J ends lost 11 bases and 2 bases respectively, with 13 bases between them. CDR3 residues: CAYSAGTYEQYF. The CDR3 DNA reads as TGTGCCTATAGCGCAGGCACCTACGAGCAGTACTTC.

The V call is TRBV5-4, the J call TRBJ2-3; tentatively, D is TRBD2 (6 bases). CDR1 SGHNT and CDR2 YYREEE come from the germline V gene (reference sequence). The CDR3 contains 15 residues. Between the trimmed V and J ends, which lost 0 bases and 3 bases, there was a span of 11 bases. The CDR3: CASSLAGVGTDTQYF. CDR3 nucleotides: TGTGCCAGCAGCTTGGCGGGAGTGGGTACAGATACGCAGTATTTT.

The CDR3 region has the DNA TGTGCCACCGGACAGGTGAGCAATCAGCCCCAGCATTTT. Protein product: CATGQVSNQPQHF. This chain connects TRBV27 to TRBJ1-5, with TRBD1 matching over 7 bases. V gave up 10 bases and J gave up 1 base; unmatched junction bases: 4. The CDR3 contains 13 residues. Germline V lookup: CDR1 MNHEY, CDR2 SMNVEV (reference sequence).

V and J are TRBV9 and TRBJ2-2; a weak D match, TRBD2 (6 bases). CDR1 is SGDLS, CDR2 YYNGEE, per germline. V lost 7 bases, J lost 7 bases, and 20 bases lay in between. The length of the CDR3 is 15 residues. The CDR3 DNA reads TGTGCCAGCTCCCGGCAGTGGCGGGGAGACGGGGAGCTGTTTTTT. Its protein product is CASSRQWRGDGELFF.

The V gene is TRBV27, the J gene TRBJ1-5; D is undetermined. Germline CDR1 reads MNHEY; CDR2 reads SMNVEV (reference sequence). The V gene lost 4 bases and the J gene lost 1 base, with 5 bases spanning the gap. The CDR3 is 13 residues long. The CDR3 DNA sequence: TGTGCCAGCAGTTGGGCGAGCAATCAGCCCCAGCATTTT. Residues: CASSWASNQPQHF.

V and J are TRBV28 and TRBJ2-7; 8 bases map to TRBD1. Germline CDR1 and CDR2: MDHEN and SYDVKM. CDR3 size: 12 residues. Unmatched junction bases numbered 1, after V lost 4 bases and J lost 5 bases. The CDR3 nucleotides read TGTGCCAGCAGTTCAGGGGGCCACGAGCAGTACTTC. As protein: CASSSGGHEQYF.

The J gene is TRBJ2-7, the V gene TRBV7-9, with TRBD2 matching over 13 bases. The J call is in doubt because the DNA end fits TRBJ2-1 better. Germline V lookup: CDR1 SEHNR, CDR2 FQNEAQ (reference sequence). The CDR3 sequence is 15 residues long. In nucleotides, the CDR3 is TGTGCCAGCAGCTCCTGGACTAGCGGGAGCAATGAGCAGTTCTTC. As protein: CASSSWTSGSNEQFF.